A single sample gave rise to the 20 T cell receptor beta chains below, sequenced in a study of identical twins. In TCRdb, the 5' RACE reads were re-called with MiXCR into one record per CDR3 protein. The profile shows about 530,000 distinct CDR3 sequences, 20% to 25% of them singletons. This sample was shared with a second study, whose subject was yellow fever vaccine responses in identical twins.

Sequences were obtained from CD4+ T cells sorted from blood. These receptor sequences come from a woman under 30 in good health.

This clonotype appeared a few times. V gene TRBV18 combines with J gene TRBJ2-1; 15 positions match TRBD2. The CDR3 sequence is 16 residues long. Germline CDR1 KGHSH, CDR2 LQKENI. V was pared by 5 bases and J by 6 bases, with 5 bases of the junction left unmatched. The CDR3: CASSRPGLAGGNEQFF. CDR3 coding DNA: TGTGCCAGCTCAAGACCGGGACTAGCGGGAGGCAATGAGCAGTTCTTC.

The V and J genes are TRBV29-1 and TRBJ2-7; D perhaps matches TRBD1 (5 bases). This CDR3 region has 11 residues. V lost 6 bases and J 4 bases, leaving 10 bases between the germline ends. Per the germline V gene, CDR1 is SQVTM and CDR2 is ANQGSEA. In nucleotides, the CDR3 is TGCAGCGTGGGATCAGGGTACGAGCAGTACTTC. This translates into CSVGSGYEQYF.

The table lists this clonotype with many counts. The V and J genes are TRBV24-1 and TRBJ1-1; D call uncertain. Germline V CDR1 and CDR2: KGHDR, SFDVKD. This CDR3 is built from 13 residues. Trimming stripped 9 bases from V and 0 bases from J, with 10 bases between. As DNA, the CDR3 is TGTGCCACCCGGGGAGGGATGAACACTGAAGCTTTCTTT. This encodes CATRGGMNTEAFF.

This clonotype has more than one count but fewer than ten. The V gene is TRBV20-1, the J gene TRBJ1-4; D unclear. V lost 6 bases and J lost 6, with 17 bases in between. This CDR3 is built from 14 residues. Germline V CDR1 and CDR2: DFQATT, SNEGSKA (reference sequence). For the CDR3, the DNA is TGCAGTGCCAAGACATTGGGGATGGATGAAAAACTGTTTTTT. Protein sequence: CSAKTLGMDEKLFF.

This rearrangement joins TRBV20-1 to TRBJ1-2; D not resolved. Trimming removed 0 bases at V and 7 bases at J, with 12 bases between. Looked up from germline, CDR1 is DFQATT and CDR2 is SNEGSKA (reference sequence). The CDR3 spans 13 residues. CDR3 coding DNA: TGCAGTGCTAGAGAACCGGGCCGGGGTGGCTACACCTTC. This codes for CSAREPGRGGYTF.

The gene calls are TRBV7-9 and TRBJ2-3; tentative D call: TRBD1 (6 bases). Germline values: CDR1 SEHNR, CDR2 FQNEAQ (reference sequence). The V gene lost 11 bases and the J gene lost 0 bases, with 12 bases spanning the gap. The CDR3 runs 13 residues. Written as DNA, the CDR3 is TGTGCCGACTCAGGGGCCAGCACAGATACGCAGTATTTT. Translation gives CADSGASTDTQYF.

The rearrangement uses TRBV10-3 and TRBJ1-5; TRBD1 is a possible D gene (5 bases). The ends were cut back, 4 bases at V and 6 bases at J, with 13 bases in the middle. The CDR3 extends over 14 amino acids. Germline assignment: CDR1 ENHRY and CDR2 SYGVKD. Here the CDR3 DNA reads TGTGCCATCAGTGCGGGGCGCCGGGGTCAGCCCCAGCATTTT. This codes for CAISAGRRGQPQHF.

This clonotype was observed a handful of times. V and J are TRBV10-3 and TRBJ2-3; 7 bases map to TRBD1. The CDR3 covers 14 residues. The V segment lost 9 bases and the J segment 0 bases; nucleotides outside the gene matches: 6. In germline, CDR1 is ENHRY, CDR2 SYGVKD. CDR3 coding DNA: TGTGCCATACGAGGGGGACAGAGCACAGATACGCAGTATTTT. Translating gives CAIRGGQSTDTQYF.

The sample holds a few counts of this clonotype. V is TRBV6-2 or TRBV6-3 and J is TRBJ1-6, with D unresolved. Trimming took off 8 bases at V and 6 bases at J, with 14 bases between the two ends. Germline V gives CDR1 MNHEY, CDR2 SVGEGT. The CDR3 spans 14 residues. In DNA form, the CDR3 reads TGTGCCAGCTCCGGGGAGTGGGGTAATTCACCCCTCCACTTT. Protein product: CASSGEWGNSPLHF.

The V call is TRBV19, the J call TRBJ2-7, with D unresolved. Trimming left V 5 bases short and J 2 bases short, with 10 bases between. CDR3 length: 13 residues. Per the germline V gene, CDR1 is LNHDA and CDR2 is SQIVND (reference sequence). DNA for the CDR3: TGTGCCAGTAGTTTTACAAGGGCCTACGAGCAGTACGTC. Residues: CASSFTRAYEQYV.

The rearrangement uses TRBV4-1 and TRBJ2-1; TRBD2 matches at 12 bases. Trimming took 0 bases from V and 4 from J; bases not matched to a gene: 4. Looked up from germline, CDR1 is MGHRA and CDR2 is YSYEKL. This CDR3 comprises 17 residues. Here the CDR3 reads CASSQEGGTSGYNEQFF. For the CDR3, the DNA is TGCGCCAGCAGCCAAGAGGGGGGGACTAGCGGGTACAATGAGCAGTTCTTC.

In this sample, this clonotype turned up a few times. The CDR3 loop reads CAIRTGGRFYEQYF. The CDR3 region has the DNA TGTGCCATCAGGACAGGGGGCAGGTTCTACGAGCAGTACTTC. This sequence joins TRBV10-3 and TRBJ2-7; TRBD1 agrees at 10 bases. Germline V lookup: CDR1 ENHRY, CDR2 SYGVKD. V shed 6 bases and J 3 bases; nucleotides not matched to a gene: 5. The CDR3 is made up of 14 amino acids.

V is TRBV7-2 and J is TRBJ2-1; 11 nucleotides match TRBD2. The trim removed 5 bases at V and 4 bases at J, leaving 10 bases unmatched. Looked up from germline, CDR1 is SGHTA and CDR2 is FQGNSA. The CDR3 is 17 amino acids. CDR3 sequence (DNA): TGTGCCAGCAGCATTTTAGCGGGGGGGCCCCCTTACAATGAGCAGTTCTTC. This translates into CASSILAGGPPYNEQFF.

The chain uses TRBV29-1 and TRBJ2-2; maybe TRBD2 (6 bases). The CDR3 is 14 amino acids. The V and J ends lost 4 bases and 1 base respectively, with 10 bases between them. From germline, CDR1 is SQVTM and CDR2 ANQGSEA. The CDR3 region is CSVVSGVNTGELFF. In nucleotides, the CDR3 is TGCAGCGTTGTTTCGGGAGTGAACACCGGGGAGCTGTTTTTT.

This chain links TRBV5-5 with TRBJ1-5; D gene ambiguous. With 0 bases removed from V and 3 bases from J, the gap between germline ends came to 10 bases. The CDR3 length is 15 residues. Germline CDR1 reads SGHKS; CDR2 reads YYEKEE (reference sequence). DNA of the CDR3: TGTGCCAGCAGCTTGGTGGGCCAATTCAATCAGCCCCAGCATTTT. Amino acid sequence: CASSLVGQFNQPQHF.

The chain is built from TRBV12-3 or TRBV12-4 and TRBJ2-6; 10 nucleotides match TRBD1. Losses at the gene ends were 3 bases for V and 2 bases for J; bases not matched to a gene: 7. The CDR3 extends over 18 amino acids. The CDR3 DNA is TGTGCCAGCAGTTTGCATTGGACAGGGGGTGCTGGGGCCAACGTCCTGACTTTC. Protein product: CASSLHWTGGAGANVLTF.

CDR3 DNA sequence: TGTGCCAGCAGTTTCCGGGACTCCTACGAGCAGTACGTC. Residues: CASSFRDSYEQYV. The chain uses TRBV12-3 or TRBV12-4 and TRBJ2-7; possibly TRBD2 for D (5 bases). The CDR3 contains 13 residues. The V end lost 3 bases, the J end lost 0 bases, and 6 bases lay between the germline ends.

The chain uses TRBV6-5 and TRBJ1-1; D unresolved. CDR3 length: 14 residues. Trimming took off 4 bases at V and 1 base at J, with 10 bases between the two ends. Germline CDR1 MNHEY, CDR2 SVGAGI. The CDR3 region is CASSSLQKNTEAFF. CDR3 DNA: TGTGCCAGCAGTTCTCTACAAAAGAACACTGAAGCTTTCTTT.

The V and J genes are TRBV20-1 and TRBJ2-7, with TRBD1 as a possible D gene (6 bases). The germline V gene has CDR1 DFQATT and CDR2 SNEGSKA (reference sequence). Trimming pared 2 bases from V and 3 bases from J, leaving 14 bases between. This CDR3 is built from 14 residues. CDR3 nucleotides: TGCAGTGCTAGAATACAGGGCGGACTCTACGAGCAGTACGTC. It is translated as CSARIQGGLYEQYV.

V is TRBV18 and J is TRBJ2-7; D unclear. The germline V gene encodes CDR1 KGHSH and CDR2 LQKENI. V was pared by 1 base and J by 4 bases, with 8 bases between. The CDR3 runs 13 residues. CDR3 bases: TGTGCCAGCTCACCACACCCTGGGTACGAGCAGTACGTC. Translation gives CASSPHPGYEQYV.